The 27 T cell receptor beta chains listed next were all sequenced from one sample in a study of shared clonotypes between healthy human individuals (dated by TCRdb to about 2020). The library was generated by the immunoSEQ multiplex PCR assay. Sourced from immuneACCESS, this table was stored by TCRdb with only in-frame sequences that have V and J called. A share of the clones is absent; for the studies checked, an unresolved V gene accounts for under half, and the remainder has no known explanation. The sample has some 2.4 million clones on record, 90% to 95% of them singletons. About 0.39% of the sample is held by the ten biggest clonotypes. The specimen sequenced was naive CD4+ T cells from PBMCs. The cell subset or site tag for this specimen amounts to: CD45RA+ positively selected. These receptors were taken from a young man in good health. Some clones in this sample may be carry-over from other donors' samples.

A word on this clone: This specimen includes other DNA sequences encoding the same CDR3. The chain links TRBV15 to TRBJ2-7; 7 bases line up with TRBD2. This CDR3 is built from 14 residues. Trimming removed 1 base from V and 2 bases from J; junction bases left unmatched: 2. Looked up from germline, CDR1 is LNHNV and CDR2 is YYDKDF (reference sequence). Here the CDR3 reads CATSRGAGAYEQYF. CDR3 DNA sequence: TGTGCCACCAGCAGAGGGGCGGGAGCCTACGAGCAGTACTTC.

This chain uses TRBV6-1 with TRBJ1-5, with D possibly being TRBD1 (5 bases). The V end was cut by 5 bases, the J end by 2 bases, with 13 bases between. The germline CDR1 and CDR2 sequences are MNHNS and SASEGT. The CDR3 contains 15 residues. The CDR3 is CASSSGGYGNQPQHF. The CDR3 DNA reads TGTGCCAGCAGTAGTGGGGGTTATGGCAATCAGCCCCAGCATTTT.

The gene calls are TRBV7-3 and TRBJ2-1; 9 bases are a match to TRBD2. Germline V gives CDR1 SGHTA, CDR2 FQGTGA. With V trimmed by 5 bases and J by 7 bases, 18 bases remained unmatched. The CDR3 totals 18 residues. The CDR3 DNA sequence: TGTGCCAGCAGCACCCGAGGGGCGGGAGGGGAAGTTAGGAATGAGCAGTTCTTC. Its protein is CASSTRGAGGEVRNEQFF.

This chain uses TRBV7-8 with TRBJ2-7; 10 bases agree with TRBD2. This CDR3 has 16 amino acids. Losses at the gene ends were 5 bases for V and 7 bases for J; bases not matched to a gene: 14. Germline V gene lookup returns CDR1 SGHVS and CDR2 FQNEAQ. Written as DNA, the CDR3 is TGTGCCAGCAGCGGAAAAAGGCTAGCGGGAGCGCAAGAGCAGTACTTC. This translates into CASSGKRLAGAQEQYF. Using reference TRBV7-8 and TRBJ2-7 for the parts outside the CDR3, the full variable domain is GAGVSQSPRYKVAKRGQDVALRCDPISGHVSLFWYQQALGQGPEFLTYFQNEAQLDKSGLPSDRFFAERPEGSVSTLKIQRTQQEDSAVYLCASSGKRLAGAQEQYFGPGTRLTVT.

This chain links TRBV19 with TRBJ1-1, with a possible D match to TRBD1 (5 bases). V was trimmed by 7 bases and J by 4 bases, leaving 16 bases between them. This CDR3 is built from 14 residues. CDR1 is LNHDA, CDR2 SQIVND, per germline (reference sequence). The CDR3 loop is CASTQNGGGTEAFF. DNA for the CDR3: TGTGCCAGTACCCAAAATGGGGGGGGCACTGAAGCTTTCTTT.

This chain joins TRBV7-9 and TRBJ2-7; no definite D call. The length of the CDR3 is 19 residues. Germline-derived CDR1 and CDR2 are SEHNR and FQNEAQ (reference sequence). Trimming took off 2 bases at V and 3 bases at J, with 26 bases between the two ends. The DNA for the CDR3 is TGTGCCAGCAGCTTAAAGGTTTTAAATAGTGGACCGAACTTCTACGAGCAGTACTTC. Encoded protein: CASSLKVLNSGPNFYEQYF. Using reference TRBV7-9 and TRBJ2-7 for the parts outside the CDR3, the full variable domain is DTGVSQNPRHKITKRGQNVTFRCDPISEHNRLYWYRQTLGQGPEFLTYFQNEAQLEKSRLLSDRFSAERPKGSFSTLEIQRTEQGDSAMYLCASSLKVLNSGPNFYEQYFGPGTRLTVT.

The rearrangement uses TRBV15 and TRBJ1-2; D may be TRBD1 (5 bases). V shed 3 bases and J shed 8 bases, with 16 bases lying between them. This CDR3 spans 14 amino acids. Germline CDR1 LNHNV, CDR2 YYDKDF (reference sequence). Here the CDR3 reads CATSSGESGSGYTF. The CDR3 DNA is TGTGCCACCAGCAGTGGGGAATCAGGGAGCGGCTACACCTTC.

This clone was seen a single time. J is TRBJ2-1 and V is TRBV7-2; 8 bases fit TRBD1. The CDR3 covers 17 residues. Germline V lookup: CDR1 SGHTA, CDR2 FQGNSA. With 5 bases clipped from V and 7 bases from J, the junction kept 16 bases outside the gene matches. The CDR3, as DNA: TGTGCCAGCAGCCCCTACAGGGGGTCGCCAGCTAGGAATGAGCAGTTCTTC. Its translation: CASSPYRGSPARNEQFF.

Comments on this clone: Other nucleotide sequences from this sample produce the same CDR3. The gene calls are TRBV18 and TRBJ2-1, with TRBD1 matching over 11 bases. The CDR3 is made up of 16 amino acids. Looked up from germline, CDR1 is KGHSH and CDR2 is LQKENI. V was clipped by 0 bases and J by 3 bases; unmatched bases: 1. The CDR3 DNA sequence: TGTGCCAGCTCACCACCCGGGACAGGGGGCTACAATGAGCAGTTCTTC. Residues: CASSPPGTGGYNEQFF.

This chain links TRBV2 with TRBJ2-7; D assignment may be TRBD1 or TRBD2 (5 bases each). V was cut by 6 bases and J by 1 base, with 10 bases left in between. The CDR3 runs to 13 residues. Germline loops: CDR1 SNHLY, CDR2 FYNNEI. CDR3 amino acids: CASRWDVSYEQYF. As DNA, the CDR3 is TGTGCCAGCAGATGGGACGTATCCTACGAGCAGTACTTC. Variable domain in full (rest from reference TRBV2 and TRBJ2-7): EPEVTQTPSHQVTQMGQEVILRCVPISNHLYFYWYRQILGQKVEFLVSFYNNEISEKSEIFDDQFSVERPDGSNFTLKIRSTKLEDSAMYFCASRWDVSYEQYFGPGTRLTVT.

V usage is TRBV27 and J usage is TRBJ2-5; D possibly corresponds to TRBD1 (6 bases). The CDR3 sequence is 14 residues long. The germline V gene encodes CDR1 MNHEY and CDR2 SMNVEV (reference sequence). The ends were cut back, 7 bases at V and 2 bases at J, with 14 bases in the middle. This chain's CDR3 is CASKRDTRQETQYF. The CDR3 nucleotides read TGTGCCAGCAAGAGGGACACCCGACAAGAGACCCAGTACTTC.

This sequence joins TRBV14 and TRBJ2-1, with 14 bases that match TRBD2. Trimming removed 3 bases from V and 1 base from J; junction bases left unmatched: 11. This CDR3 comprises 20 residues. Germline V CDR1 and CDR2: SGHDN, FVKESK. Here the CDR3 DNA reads TGTGCCAGCAGCCAGACAGGACTAGCGGGAGGCTTCGGGTCCTACAATGAGCAGTTCTTC. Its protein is CASSQTGLAGGFGSYNEQFF.

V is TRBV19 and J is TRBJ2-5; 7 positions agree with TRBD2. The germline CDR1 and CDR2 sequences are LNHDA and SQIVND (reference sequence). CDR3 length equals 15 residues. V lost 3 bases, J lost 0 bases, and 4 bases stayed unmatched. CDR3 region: CASSIVGLDQETQYF. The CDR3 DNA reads TGTGCCAGTAGTATCGTCGGACTAGACCAAGAGACCCAGTACTTC.

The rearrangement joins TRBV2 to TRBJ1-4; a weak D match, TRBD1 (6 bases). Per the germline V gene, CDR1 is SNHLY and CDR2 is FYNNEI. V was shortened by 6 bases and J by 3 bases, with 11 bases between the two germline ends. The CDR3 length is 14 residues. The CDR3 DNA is TGTGCCAGCAGGCGTGGACAGTCTAATGAAAAACTGTTTTTT. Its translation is CASRRGQSNEKLFF.

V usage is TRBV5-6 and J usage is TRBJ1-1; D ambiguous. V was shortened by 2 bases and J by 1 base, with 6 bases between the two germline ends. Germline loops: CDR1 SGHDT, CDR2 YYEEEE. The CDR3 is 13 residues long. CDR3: CASSLRQNTEAFF. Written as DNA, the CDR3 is TGTGCCAGCAGCTTACGACAGAACACTGAAGCTTTCTTT.

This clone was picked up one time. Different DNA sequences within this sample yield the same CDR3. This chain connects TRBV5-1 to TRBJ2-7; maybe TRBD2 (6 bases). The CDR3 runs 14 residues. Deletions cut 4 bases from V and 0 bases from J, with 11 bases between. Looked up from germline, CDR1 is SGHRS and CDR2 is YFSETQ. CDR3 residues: CASSPGLSSYEQYF. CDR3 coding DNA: TGCGCCAGCAGCCCCGGACTAAGCTCCTACGAGCAGTACTTC.

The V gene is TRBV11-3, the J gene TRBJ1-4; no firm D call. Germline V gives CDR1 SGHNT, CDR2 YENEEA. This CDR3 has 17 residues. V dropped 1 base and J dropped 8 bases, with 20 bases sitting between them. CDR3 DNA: TGTGCCAGCAGCTTAGTCCCGGGTGAGGCGATCGAGGAAAAACTGTTTTTT. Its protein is CASSLVPGEAIEEKLFF.

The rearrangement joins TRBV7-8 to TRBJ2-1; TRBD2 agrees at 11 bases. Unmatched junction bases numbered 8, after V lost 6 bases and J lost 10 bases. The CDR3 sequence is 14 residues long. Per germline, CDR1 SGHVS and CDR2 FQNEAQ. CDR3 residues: CASRRLAGLGEQFF. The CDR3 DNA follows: TGTGCCAGCAGACGACTAGCGGGATTAGGGGAGCAGTTCTTC. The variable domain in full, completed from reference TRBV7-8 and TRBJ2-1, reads GAGVSQSPRYKVAKRGQDVALRCDPISGHVSLFWYQQALGQGPEFLTYFQNEAQLDKSGLPSDRFFAERPEGSVSTLKIQRTQQEDSAVYLCASRRLAGLGEQFFGPGTRLTVL.

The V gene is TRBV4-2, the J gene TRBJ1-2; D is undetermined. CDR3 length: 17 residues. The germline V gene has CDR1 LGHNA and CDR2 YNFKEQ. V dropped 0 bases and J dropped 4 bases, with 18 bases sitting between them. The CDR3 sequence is CASSQDYLGSSSYGYTF. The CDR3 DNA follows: TGTGCCAGCAGCCAAGATTACCTGGGCTCCTCGTCCTATGGCTACACCTTC.

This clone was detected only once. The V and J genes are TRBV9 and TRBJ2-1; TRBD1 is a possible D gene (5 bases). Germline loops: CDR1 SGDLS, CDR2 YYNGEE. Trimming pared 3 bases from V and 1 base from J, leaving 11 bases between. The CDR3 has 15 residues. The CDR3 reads CASSEGPNSYNEQFF. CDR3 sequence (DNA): TGTGCCAGCAGCGAGGGGCCTAATTCCTACAATGAGCAGTTCTTC.

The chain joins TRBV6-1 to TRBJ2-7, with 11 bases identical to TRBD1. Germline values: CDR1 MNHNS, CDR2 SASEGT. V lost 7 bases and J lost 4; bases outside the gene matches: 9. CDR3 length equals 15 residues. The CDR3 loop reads CASNEWDRGYYEQYF. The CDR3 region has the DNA TGTGCCAGCAATGAGTGGGACAGGGGGTATTACGAGCAGTACTTC.

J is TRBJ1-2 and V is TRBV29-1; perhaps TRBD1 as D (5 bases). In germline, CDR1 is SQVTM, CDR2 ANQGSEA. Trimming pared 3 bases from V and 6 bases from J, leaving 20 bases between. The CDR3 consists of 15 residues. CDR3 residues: CSVDPAGWGEDGYTF. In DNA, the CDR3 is TGCAGCGTTGATCCCGCGGGGTGGGGCGAGGATGGCTACACCTTC.

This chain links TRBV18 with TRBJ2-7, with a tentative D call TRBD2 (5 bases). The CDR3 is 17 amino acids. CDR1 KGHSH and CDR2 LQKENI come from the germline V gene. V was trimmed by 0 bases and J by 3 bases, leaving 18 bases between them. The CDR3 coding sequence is TGTGCCAGCTCACCACCCCCCCCCGGAGGTAAACACTACGAGCAGTACTTC. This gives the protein CASSPPPPGGKHYEQYF.

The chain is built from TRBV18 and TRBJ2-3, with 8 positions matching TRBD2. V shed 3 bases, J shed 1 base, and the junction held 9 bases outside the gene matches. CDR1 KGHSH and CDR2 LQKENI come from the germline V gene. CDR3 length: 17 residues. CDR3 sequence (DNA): TGTGCCAGCTCACCCCCAACTGGGGGACTAGGCACAGATACGCAGTATTTT. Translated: CASSPPTGGLGTDTQYF.

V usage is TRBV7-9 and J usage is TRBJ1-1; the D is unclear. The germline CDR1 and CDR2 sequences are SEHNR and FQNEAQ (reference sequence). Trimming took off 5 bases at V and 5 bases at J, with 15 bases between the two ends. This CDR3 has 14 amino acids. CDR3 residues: CASSPLTSGTEAFF. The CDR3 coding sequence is TGTGCCAGCAGCCCCCTCACGTCTGGGACTGAAGCTTTCTTT.

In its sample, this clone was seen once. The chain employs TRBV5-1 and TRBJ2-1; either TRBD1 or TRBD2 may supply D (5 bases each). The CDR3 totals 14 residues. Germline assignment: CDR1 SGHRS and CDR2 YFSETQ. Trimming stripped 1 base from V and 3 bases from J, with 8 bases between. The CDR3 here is CASSLSGHYNEQFF. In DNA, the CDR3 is TGCGCCAGCAGCTTGTCGGGGCACTACAATGAGCAGTTCTTC.

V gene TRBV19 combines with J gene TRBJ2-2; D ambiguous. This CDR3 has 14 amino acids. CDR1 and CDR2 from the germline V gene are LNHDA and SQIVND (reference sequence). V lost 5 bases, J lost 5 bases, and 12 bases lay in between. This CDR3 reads CASSPRPETGELFF. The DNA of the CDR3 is TGTGCCAGTAGTCCGCGTCCGGAGACCGGGGAGCTGTTTTTT.